This record looks at one TCR beta chain sequence and its context. What it binds is unknown. The table came from immunoSEQ multiplex PCR; TCRdb's copy has only in-frame clones and leaves some out. The data contain roughly 59,000 clones, 60% to 80% of them singletons. Expansion with viral peptide pools was applied to antigen-specific CD4+ T cells by the ViraFEST assay prior to sequencing. Isolating CD4+ T cells followed less than 12 days of culture. Participants were given two doses of BNT162b2 or mRNA-1273 vaccine. After fewer than 2.5 million PBMC were placed in each well, they were cultured with around 10 IU/ml IL-2 and 8 to 10 ug/ml peptides. This sample was included in a study of vaccination effects on CD4 cells after COVID-19. The germline CDR1 and CDR2 sequences are SGHRS and YFSETQ. Trimming removed 0 bases at V and 2 bases at J, with 10 bases between. The CDR3 runs to 15 residues. Findings of the study overall: The study found marked clonal contraction of infection- and vaccine-induced clones late after vaccination.

This receptor was obtained from a human donor who received a COVID-19 vaccine. This sample comprised CD4+ T cells from PBMCs cultured with HCoV-OC43 spike peptides, obtained after COVID-19 vaccination. Specified subset: HCoV-OC43 spike overlapping peptide pool stimulation. This chain connects TRBV5-1 to TRBJ2-3; no reliable D call. CDR3: CASSLAVQTTDTQYF. DNA of the CDR3: TGCGCCAGCAGCTTGGCGGTACAGACCACAGATACGCAGTATTTT.